Here is one TCR beta chain with its context. Its specificity is unknown. Researchers partitioned CD4+ cells into CD45RA+ naive and CD45RA-negative memory subsets. The sample comes from a study of shared clonotypes between healthy human individuals. Profiled with immunoSEQ multiplex PCR; TCRdb holds only in-frame clones, not every one. This table holds about 1.5 million clones, 98% found once. The CDR3 contains 13 residues. V dropped 6 bases and J dropped 6 bases, with 11 bases sitting between them. CDR1 and CDR2 from the germline V gene are WNHNN and SYGVQD (reference sequence). Study outcomes and limitations: Sampling covered nothing but blood. Tissue TCR repertoires likely differ from those found in blood. It was observed that roughly 4.8% of naive CD4 clonotypes were shared across several donors.

Sequencing was carried out using naive CD4+ T cells sorted from blood. Specified subset: CD45RA+ positively selected. The chain employs TRBV10-1 and TRBJ2-2; no firm D call. The clonotype originates from a young man in good health. This chain's CDR3 is CASRKGFAGELFF. CDR3 nucleotides: TGCGCCAGCAGGAAAGGGTTCGCCGGGGAGCTGTTTTTT.